One TCR beta chain is described in this entry. This may stem from a read error, because a much larger clone lies one nucleotide away. The data were taken from a study of T-cell reconstitution after alpha-beta-depleted transplantation in children. For TCRbeta, the library was prepared with unique molecular identifiers. Each CDR3 protein gets one entry after TCRdb re-called the PCR reads with MiXCR. This table has tens of thousands of distinct CDR3 sequences, 11% appearing once. The CDR3 length is 16 residues. Germline V gene sequence: CDR1 SGHRS, CDR2 YFSETQ. The chain employs TRBV5-1 and TRBJ2-5; possible D gene TRBD1, 6 bases. The sequence was obtained from a human donor who donated a stem cell graft to a child with chronic granulomatous disease. The sample in question was PBMCs from the stem cell graft donor, obtained from the stem cell graft. CDR3 sequence reads: CASSLRSGTSQATQYF. The CDR3 coding sequence is TGCGCCAGCAGCTTGAGATCGGGGACAAGCCAAGCGACCCAGTACTTC.